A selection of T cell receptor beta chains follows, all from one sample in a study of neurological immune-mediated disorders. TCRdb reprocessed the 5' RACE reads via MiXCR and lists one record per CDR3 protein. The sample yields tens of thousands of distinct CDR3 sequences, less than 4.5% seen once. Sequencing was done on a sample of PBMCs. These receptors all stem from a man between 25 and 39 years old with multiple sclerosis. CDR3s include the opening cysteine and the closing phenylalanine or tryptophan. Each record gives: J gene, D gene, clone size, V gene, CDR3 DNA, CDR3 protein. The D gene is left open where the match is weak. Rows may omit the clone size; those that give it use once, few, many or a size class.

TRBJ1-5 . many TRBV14 TGTGCCAGCAGCCAAGAGGATCAGCCCCAGCATTTT CASSQEDQPQHF
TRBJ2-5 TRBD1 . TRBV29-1 TGCAGCGTTGAAGAGGGGACAGGGGGCGAGGAGACCCAGTACTTC CSVEEGTGGEETQYF
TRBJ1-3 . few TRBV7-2 TGTGCCAGCATCCTTGGACCCTCTGGAAACACCATATATTTT CASILGPSGNTIYF
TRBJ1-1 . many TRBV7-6 TGTGCCAGCAGCTTAGTGGAAGGGAACACTGAAGCTTTCTTT CASSLVEGNTEAFF
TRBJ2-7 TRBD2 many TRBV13 TGTGCCAGCAGCCTGGGGACTAGCGAGCAGTACTTC CASSLGTSEQYF
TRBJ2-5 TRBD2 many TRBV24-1 TGTGCCACCAGTGATTTCAAACGGACTAGCCAAGAGACCCAGTACTTC CATSDFKRTSQETQYF
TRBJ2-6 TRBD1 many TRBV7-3 TGTGCCAGCAGCTTCGGGACAGCCCCCGGCTCTGGGGCCAACGTCCTGACTTTC CASSFGTAPGSGANVLTF
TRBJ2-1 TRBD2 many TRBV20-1 TGCAGTGCTAGAATTAGCGGGGGTAATGAGCAGTTCTTC CSARISGGNEQFF
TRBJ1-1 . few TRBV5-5 TGTGCCAGCAGCTTGTTGGGGCAAAGAATGAACACTGAAGCTTTCTTT CASSLLGQRMNTEAFF
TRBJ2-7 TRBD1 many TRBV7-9 TGTGCCAGCTCTGCACCGGGACAGGGGTTCGAGCAGTACTTC CASSAPGQGFEQYF
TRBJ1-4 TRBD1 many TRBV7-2 TGTGCCAGCAGCTCTCGACAGGGGGCGGTCGAAAAACTGTTTTTT CASSSRQGAVEKLFF
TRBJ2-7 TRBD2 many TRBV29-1 TGCAGCGTTGAAGGGGCGGGCGGGAGGACGACCTACGAGCAGTACTTC CSVEGAGGRTTYEQYF
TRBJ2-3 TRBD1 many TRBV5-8 TGTGCCAGCAGCTCAGCCCGGGACAGGGTAACAGATACGCAGTATTTT CASSSARDRVTDTQYF
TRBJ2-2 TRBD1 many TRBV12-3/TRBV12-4 TGTGCCAGCAGTCAGGGACAGGTCGGGACCGGGGAGCTGTTTTTT CASSQGQVGTGELFF
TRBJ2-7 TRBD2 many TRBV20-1 TGCAGTGCTAGGAGACGCCCTGGACTAGCGGGAGACGCCTCCTACGAGCAGTACTTC CSARRRPGLAGDASYEQYF
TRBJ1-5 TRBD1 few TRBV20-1 TGCAGTGCTAGGACAGGGCGTCCCAATCAGCCCCAGAATTTT CSARTGRPNQPQNF
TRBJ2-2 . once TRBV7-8 TGTGCCAGCAGCTTAAGGGGTACGAACACCGGGGAGCTGTTTTTT CASSLRGTNTGELFF
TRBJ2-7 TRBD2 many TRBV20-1 TGCAGTGCTAGTCGTCGGACTAGCGGCCCTGAATACGAGCAGTACTTC CSASRRTSGPEYEQYF
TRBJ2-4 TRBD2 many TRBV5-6 TGTGCCAGCAAGTTTCTAGCGGGAGTCAAAAACATTCAGTACTTC CASKFLAGVKNIQYF
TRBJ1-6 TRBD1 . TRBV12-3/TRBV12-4 TGTGCCAGCAGTCTGGGACAGGGGTATCGATCACCCCTCAACTTT CASSLGQGYRSPLNF
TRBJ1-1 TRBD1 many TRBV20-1 TGCAGTGCGGGACAGGGGGCTGGGAACACTGAAGCTTTCTTT CSAGQGAGNTEAFF
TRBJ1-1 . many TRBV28 TGTGCCAGCAGCTCACACACTGAAGCTTTCTTT CASSSHTEAFF
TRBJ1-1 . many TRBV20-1 TGCAGTGCTAGCGGTGAAGACCTCACTGAAGCTTTCTTT CSASGEDLTEAFF
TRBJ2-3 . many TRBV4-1 TGCGCCAGCAGCCAAGAGCCCCGGGCCGGCACAGATACGCAGTATTTT CASSQEPRAGTDTQYF
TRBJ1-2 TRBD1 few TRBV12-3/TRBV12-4 TGTGCCAGCAACGGCGGGACAGCCTATGGCTACACCTTC CASNGGTAYGYTF
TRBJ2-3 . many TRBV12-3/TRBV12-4 TGTGCCAGCAGTCTCGGGACTTCCTTCACAGATACGCAGTATTTT CASSLGTSFTDTQYF
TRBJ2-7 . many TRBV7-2 TGTGCCAGCAGCTTAGGACAAGGGAGTCGCTACGAGCAGTACTTC CASSLGQGSRYEQYF
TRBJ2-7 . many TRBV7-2 TGTGCCAGCAGCTTTCAGGGAGGAGGGTCCTACGAGCAGTACTTC CASSFQGGGSYEQYF
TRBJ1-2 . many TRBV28 TGTGCCAGCAGTCCCGTTTCATTAAACTATGGCTACACCTTC CASSPVSLNYGYTF
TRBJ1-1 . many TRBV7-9 TGTGCCAGCAGCCCGGGACTTCTCACTGAAGCTTTCTTT CASSPGLLTEAFF
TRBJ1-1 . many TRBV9 TGTGCCAGCAAGTGTATGGCTTTCTTT CASKCMAFF
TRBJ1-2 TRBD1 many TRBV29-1 TGCAGCGCCAAGGACAGGGGTGAATACTATGGCTACACCTTC CSAKDRGEYYGYTF
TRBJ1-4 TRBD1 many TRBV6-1 TGTGCCAGCATGGGACAGAATGAAAAACTGTTTTTT CASMGQNEKLFF
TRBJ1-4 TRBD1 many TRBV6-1 TGTGCCAGCAGTAAGACAGGGTGGGAACTGTTTTTT CASSKTGWELFF
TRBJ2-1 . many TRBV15 TGTGCCACCAGCAGAGATAGTGGAGGACAGAGGGAGCAGTTCTTC CATSRDSGGQREQFF
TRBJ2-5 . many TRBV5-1 TGCGCCAGCAGCTTGGTCGCTCAAGAGACCCAGTACTTC CASSLVAQETQYF
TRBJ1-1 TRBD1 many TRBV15 TGTGCCACCAGCAAATACAGGGGAGGGACTGAAGCTTTCTTT CATSKYRGGTEAFF
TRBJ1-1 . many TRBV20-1 TGCAGTGCTATGTTGGGAAATATGAACACTGAAGCTTTCTTT CSAMLGNMNTEAFF
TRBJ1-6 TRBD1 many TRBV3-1 TGTGCCAGCAGCTCCGGGACAGGCAATTCACCCCTCCACTTT CASSSGTGNSPLHF
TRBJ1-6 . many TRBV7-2 TGTGCCAGCAGGGCCGGGACGGTTAATTCACCCCTCCACTTT CASRAGTVNSPLHF
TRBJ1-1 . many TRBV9 TGTGCCAGCAGCGTCACCCTAGGGGCAGGCACTGAAGCTTTCTTT CASSVTLGAGTEAFF
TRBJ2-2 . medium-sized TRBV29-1 TGCAGCGTCCGGGGGTACAGGAACACCGGGGAGCTGTTTTTT CSVRGYRNTGELFF
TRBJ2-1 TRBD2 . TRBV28 TGTGCCAGCAGTTCCGGGACTAGCGGGAGGAATGAGCAGTTCTTC CASSSGTSGRNEQFF
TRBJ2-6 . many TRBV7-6 TGTGCCAGCAGCTTAGCGCCTGAGGGGACCTCCTCTGGGGCCAACGTCCTGACTTTC CASSLAPEGTSSGANVLTF
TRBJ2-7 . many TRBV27 TGTGCCAGCAGTCCCAACCGGTGGCCCTCCTACGAGCAGTACTTC CASSPNRWPSYEQYF
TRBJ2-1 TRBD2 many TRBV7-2 TGTGCCAGCGTCCCTGGGGGGATAGCGGGGGGTCTGGGAAATGAGCAGTTCTTC CASVPGGIAGGLGNEQFF
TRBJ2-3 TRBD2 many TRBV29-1 TGCAGCGCTGGACTAGCGGGGGAGAATACGCAGTATTTT CSAGLAGENTQYF
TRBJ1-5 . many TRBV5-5 TGTGCCAGCAGCTCGGGGGACATAAGCAATCAGCCCCAGCATTTT CASSSGDISNQPQHF
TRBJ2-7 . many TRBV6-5 TGTGCCAGCAGTTACATGGGAGTGCAGTACTTC CASSYMGVQYF
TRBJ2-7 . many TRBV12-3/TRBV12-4 TGTGCCAGCAGTCGGTTCAGCTACGAGCAGTACTTC CASSRFSYEQYF